This is a list of T cell receptor beta chains from one sample in a study of T cell repertoires in cytomegalovirus infection. TCRdb used MiXCR to reprocess the reads, holding one entry per CDR3 protein. The data hold over 250,000 distinct CDR3 sequences, with 20% to 25% observed a single time. No antigens are known for them. Here the sequenced sample was cultured PBMCs, taken from culture after CMV antigen stimulation. The receptors shown here come from a human donor in good health (CMV status not recorded). Some clones in this sample may be carry-over from other donors' samples. The CDR3 runs from the conserved cysteine through the conserved F or W. D genes are given only for firm matches. The size of a clone is reported for some rows only, either as once, few or many, or as a class for expanded clones.

j_call	d_call	clone_size	v_call	cdr3_nt	cdr3_aa
TRBJ2-5	TRBD1	many	TRBV12-3/TRBV12-4	TGTGCCAGCAGTCCCGCGACAGGGGGAGAGACCCAGTACTTC	CASSPATGGETQYF
TRBJ2-7	TRBD1	-	TRBV12-3/TRBV12-4	TGTGCCAGCAGTTCTGCCGGGACAGGGGTCTACGAGCAGTACTTC	CASSSAGTGVYEQYF
TRBJ1-1	-	-	TRBV18	TGTGCCAGCTCACCACTACGGGACACTGAAGCTTTCTTT	CASSPLRDTEAFF
TRBJ1-6	TRBD1	-	TRBV2	TGTGCCAGCAGGGACAGGGGCCATTCACCCCTCCACTTT	CASRDRGHSPLHF
TRBJ2-1	-	-	TRBV15	TGTGCCACCAGCAGAGATCGGCGCGCCGCCAATGAGCAGTTCTTC	CATSRDRRAANEQFF
TRBJ1-1	-	many	TRBV11-3	TGTGCCAGCAGCTTAATGGAGAACACTGAAGCTTTCTTT	CASSLMENTEAFF
TRBJ1-1	-	-	TRBV9	TGTGCCAGCAGCGTAGCTTTGGGCCACACTGAAGCTTTCTTT	CASSVALGHTEAFF
TRBJ2-1	TRBD2	-	TRBV2	TGTGCCAGCAGGACAGGGACTAGCGGGAGTGGGGTTGAGCAGTTCTTC	CASRTGTSGSGVEQFF
TRBJ2-3	-	-	TRBV20-1	TGCAGTGCTAGAGATCCCAGGGTAGCGCTCGTCGCGACAGATACGCAGTATTTT	CSARDPRVALVATDTQYF
TRBJ1-1	-	-	TRBV7-9	TGTGCCAGCAGCTTAATGGACAGCCAGGGGACTGAAGCTTTCTTT	CASSLMDSQGTEAFF
TRBJ2-3	-	few	TRBV7-6	TGTGCCAGCAGCTTTTACGGTACAGATACGCAGTATTTT	CASSFYGTDTQYF
TRBJ1-1	TRBD1	-	TRBV5-1	TGCGCCAGCAGCTTGGGGCGGAGGGACAGGGGAAGCACTGAAGCTTTCTTT	CASSLGRRDRGSTEAFF
TRBJ2-1	-	few	TRBV7-6	TGTGCCAGCAGCTTAGCGTTACTGCATTCCTACAATGAGCAGTTCTTC	CASSLALLHSYNEQFF
TRBJ2-1	TRBD2	-	TRBV7-2	TGTGCCAGGAGCGGGGGTACCGCGAATGAGCAGTTCTTC	CARSGGTANEQFF
TRBJ1-5	-	-	TRBV2	TGTGCCACCCGGAGATATAGCAATCAGCCCCAGCATTTT	CATRRYSNQPQHF
TRBJ2-2	-	once	TRBV2	TGTGCCAGCAGTTGGGAGGCGCGGGCCATAAGGGGAACCGGGGAGCTGTTTTTT	CASSWEARAIRGTGELFF
TRBJ2-1	-	many	TRBV4-2	TGTGCCAGCAGCCAAGTTGGTTTGGGCAGGGGAAGCAATGAGCAGTTCTTC	CASSQVGLGRGSNEQFF
TRBJ2-7	-	few	TRBV10-3	TGTGCCATCAGTGAGCAGGGACTTCCCTACGAGCAGTACTTC	CAISEQGLPYEQYF
TRBJ1-1	-	-	TRBV20-1	TGCAGTGCTAGAGATCCAGGGCAGACCACTGAAGCTTTCTTT	CSARDPGQTTEAFF
TRBJ2-4	-	many	TRBV12-3/TRBV12-4	TGTGCCAGCAGTTTAGCGTCATCAGGGAACATTCAGTACTTC	CASSLASSGNIQYF
TRBJ2-2	TRBD2	many	TRBV7-2	TGTGCCAGCAGTGGGGGAGGGACTAGCGTAACCGGGGAGCTGTTTTTT	CASSGGGTSVTGELFF
TRBJ1-4	TRBD1	many	TRBV7-8	TGTGCCAGCAGCTCCGGGACAGGGAATGAAAAACTGTTTTTT	CASSSGTGNEKLFF
TRBJ1-4	-	-	TRBV27	TGTGCCAGCAGGAGGCCGGGGTCCAGCGAAAAACTGTTTTTT	CASRRPGSSEKLFF
TRBJ1-2	-	few	TRBV4-1	TGCGCCAGCAGCCCGACCCGGAACCAGGCTTCCTATGGCTACACCTTC	CASSPTRNQASYGYTF
TRBJ1-3	-	few	TRBV7-2	TGTGCCAGCAGCCTTCCGCAGGGGTATGGAAACACCATATATTTT	CASSLPQGYGNTIYF
TRBJ2-5	TRBD2	-	TRBV6-6	TGTGCCAGCAGCGCGGGACTAGTGGGCTTGGGGACCCAGTACTTC	CASSAGLVGLGTQYF
TRBJ1-2	-	-	TRBV28	TGTGCCAGCAGTTTACTACTCTCGGCTAACTATGGCTACACCTTC	CASSLLLSANYGYTF
TRBJ2-2	-	-	TRBV29-1	TGCAGCGTTGAAGATGGATCAGGTTGGGAGAACACCGGGGAGCTGTTTTTT	CSVEDGSGWENTGELFF
TRBJ1-5	-	-	TRBV6-1	TGTGCCAGCAGCCCCGTGAGCGGCAATCAGCCCCAGCATTTT	CASSPVSGNQPQHF
TRBJ1-1	-	-	TRBV5-4	TGTGCCAGCACTCCCGGGGGGGGCTGGAGCACTGAAGCTTTCTTT	CASTPGGGWSTEAFF
TRBJ2-1	TRBD2	-	TRBV6-2/TRBV6-3	TGTGCCACACTTCCTAGCGGGAGGGTTTTAGATGAGCAGTTCTTC	CATLPSGRVLDEQFF
TRBJ2-3	-	-	TRBV7-2	TGTGCCAGCAGGTCTCCCTTGGGGGATACGCAGTATTTT	CASRSPLGDTQYF
TRBJ1-2	-	few	TRBV12-3/TRBV12-4	TGTGCCAGCAGGCACCGGGACAAAAACTATGGCTACACCTTC	CASRHRDKNYGYTF
TRBJ2-7	-	many	TRBV7-8	TGTGCCAGCAGTCCCAGGGTAGGCGAGCAGTACTTC	CASSPRVGEQYF
TRBJ1-1	-	-	TRBV29-1	TGCAGCGGGTACGTTTACTCGAACACTGAAGCTTTCTTT	CSGYVYSNTEAFF
TRBJ1-2	-	-	TRBV6-1	TGTGCCAGCAGTGAAATTTGGATAGAACCGTTTAACTATGGCTACACCTTC	CASSEIWIEPFNYGYTF
TRBJ2-3	TRBD1	-	TRBV9	TGTGCCAGCAGCGGAACAGACAGGGGGACAGATACGCAGTATTTT	CASSGTDRGTDTQYF
TRBJ2-3	-	-	TRBV6-5	TGTGCCAGCAGTCGGACCCGAGGGGCGCAGTATTTT	CASSRTRGAQYF
TRBJ2-5	-	few	TRBV5-6	TGTGCCAGCAGCGTCTCCGGGGGGCGAGAGACCCAGTACTTC	CASSVSGGRETQYF
TRBJ2-1	-	few	TRBV12-3/TRBV12-4	TGTGCCAGCAGTTTTGGCGTTCTCACCGGCGAGCAGTTCTTC	CASSFGVLTGEQFF
TRBJ2-3	TRBD2	few	TRBV28	TGTGCCAGCAGTTTAACTTGGGCTAGCGGGAGATGGACAGATACGCAGTATTTT	CASSLTWASGRWTDTQYF
TRBJ1-5	-	many	TRBV4-1	TGCGCCAGCAGCCAAGAGAAAGGTCAGCCCCAGCATTTT	CASSQEKGQPQHF
TRBJ2-6	TRBD1	few	TRBV7-2	TGTGCCAGCAGCTTAGAGGGGGCGCACGGGGCCAACGTCCTGACTTTC	CASSLEGAHGANVLTF
TRBJ2-1	TRBD2	-	TRBV20-1	TGCAGTGCGGACGCTGGGACTAGCGCAACGAATGAGCAGTTCTTC	CSADAGTSATNEQFF
TRBJ2-7	TRBD2	-	TRBV6-5	TGTGCCAGCAGTTACTCGGGCGGACTAGCGGGGTCCTACGAGCAGTACTTC	CASSYSGGLAGSYEQYF
TRBJ2-5	TRBD2	many	TRBV7-2	TGTGCCAGCAGGGCTAGACTAGCGGAGCAAGAGACCCAGTACTTC	CASRARLAEQETQYF
TRBJ2-3	TRBD2	-	TRBV7-7	TGTGCTAGCAGCCTAATAGCGGGAGAACCCACAGATACGCAGTATTTT	CASSLIAGEPTDTQYF
TRBJ2-3	-	many	TRBV7-8	TGTGCCAGCAGCTTAAGGAGGGTCAGGGCAGATACGCAGTATTTT	CASSLRRVRADTQYF
TRBJ2-5	TRBD2	many	TRBV7-8	TGTGCCAGCAACCCTAGCGGGAAAGACGAGACCCAGTACTTC	CASNPSGKDETQYF
TRBJ2-3	-	-	TRBV9	TGTGCCAGCAGCGTAGGGCCGGGAGCTAGCACAGATACGCAGTATTTT	CASSVGPGASTDTQYF
TRBJ2-3	-	-	TRBV6-1	TGTGCCAGCAGTGAACTCGGCGGGTGGACAGATACGCAGTATTTT	CASSELGGWTDTQYF
TRBJ2-7	-	-	TRBV6-2/TRBV6-3	TGTGCCAGCAGTTCGCGACTGATTCTATACGAGCAGTACTTC	CASSSRLILYEQYF
TRBJ1-1	TRBD1	-	TRBV5-1	TGCGCCAGCAGCTCGGCGACAGGGGGCCCTGTTCCTGAAGCTTTCTTT	CASSSATGGPVPEAFF
TRBJ2-3	-	few	TRBV5-1	TGCGCCAGCAGCTGGGGCAGGGGTTTGGATACGCAGTATTTT	CASSWGRGLDTQYF
TRBJ1-3	-	-	TRBV3-1	TGTGCCAGCAGCCAAAGTCGGGATAGCTCTGGAAACACCATATATTTT	CASSQSRDSSGNTIYF
TRBJ2-5	-	-	TRBV15	TGTGCCACCAGCAGAGAGACTGGGCTCGAGACCCAGTACTTC	CATSRETGLETQYF
TRBJ2-5	-	-	TRBV6-6	TGTGCCAGCAGCGGCACTTCGTACCAAGAGACCCAGTACTTC	CASSGTSYQETQYF
TRBJ2-1	TRBD1	few	TRBV10-3	TGTGCCATCAGTCCGACAGGGGGCTACAATGAGCAGTTCTTC	CAISPTGGYNEQFF
TRBJ2-1	-	once	TRBV12-3/TRBV12-4	TGTGCCAACAGTTTATTTTACAATGAGCAGTTCTTC	CANSLFYNEQFF